The 32 T cell receptor beta chains below all came from one sample that was sequenced in a study of control samples from healthy donors and cancer patients (TCRdb year 2020). The library came from the immunoSEQ multiplex PCR assay. In its TCRdb copy, this immuneACCESS table keeps in-frame sequences only and misses some clones. Where compared with another copy, unresolved V genes explain less than half of these, and the others have no known cause. Here the sample has some 120,000 clones; 88% occur a single time. The ten largest make up approximately 2.2% of the sample. Input material: blood. The receptor source for this set is a woman between 70 and 85 years old in good health.

V and J are TRBV9 and TRBJ2-3; D is ambiguous. The CDR3 has 14 residues. Germline V CDR1 and CDR2: SGDLS, YYNGEE. Trimming pared 4 bases from V and 1 base from J, leaving 10 bases between. DNA for the CDR3: TGTGCCAGCAGCCCCCCCACACGCACAGATACGCAGTATTTT. Its protein is CASSPPTRTDTQYF.

The V gene is TRBV12-5, the J gene TRBJ1-6, with a weak D call TRBD1 (6 bases). V gave up 0 bases and J gave up 11 bases, with 20 bases separating them. Germline CDR1 and CDR2: LGHNT and FRNRAP. The CDR3 contains 17 residues. The CDR3 reads CASGLVLGQGMSPPLHF. CDR3 DNA sequence: TGTGCTAGTGGTTTGGTACTAGGGCAGGGGATGTCGCCACCCCTCCACTTT.

V usage is TRBV2 and J usage is TRBJ2-3; 9 bases align to TRBD1. CDR1 is SNHLY and CDR2 is FYNNEI in the germline V gene. There are 16 residues in the CDR3. V trimming: 6 bases; J trimming: 0 bases; junction bases outside the gene matches: 7. For the CDR3, the DNA is TGTGCCAGCAGGGGCCCTGGACAGGGGAGCACAGATACGCAGTATTTT. This gives the protein CASRGPGQGSTDTQYF.

This chain uses TRBV2 with TRBJ2-7; D is perhaps TRBD1 or TRBD2 (5 bases each). The CDR3 has 14 residues. The germline CDR1 and CDR2 sequences are SNHLY and FYNNEI. V shed 6 bases and J shed 3 bases, with 15 bases lying between them. CDR3 DNA: TGTGCCAGCAGGGGACCGGGACCCAGCTACGAGCAGTACTTC. Translation: CASRGPGPSYEQYF.

This clone is a singleton in its sample. This specimen includes other DNA sequences encoding the same CDR3. The chain has TRBV6-6 and TRBJ2-7; unclear D gene. The CDR3 spans 13 residues. Germline V gives CDR1 MNHNY, CDR2 SVGAGI (reference sequence). Deletions cut 2 bases from V and 2 bases from J, with 7 bases between. In DNA form, the CDR3 reads TGTGCCAGCAGTTACGACGGAACCTACGAGCAGTACTTC. Its translation is CASSYDGTYEQYF.

The chain carries TRBV3-1 (or the pseudogene TRBV3-2) and TRBJ2-3, with a tentative D call TRBD2 (6 bases). This CDR3 contains 13 residues. Germline CDR1 LGHDT, CDR2 YNNKEL (reference sequence). Trimming removed 4 bases at V and 6 bases at J, with 11 bases between. The CDR3 region has the DNA TGTGCCAGCAGCCCGCGACTAGTTGATACGCAGTATTTT. Its translation: CASSPRLVDTQYF.

The table lists this clone with a few counts. V gene TRBV14 combines with J gene TRBJ2-3; tentatively, D is TRBD2 (5 bases). The CDR3 is 16 amino acids. V was cut by 0 bases and J by 4 bases, with 14 bases left in between. Germline lookup yields CDR1 SGHDN and CDR2 FVKESK. DNA for the CDR3: TGTGCCAGCAGCCAAGACCCTAGCCTCCGAGCAGATACGCAGTATTTT. Amino acid sequence: CASSQDPSLRADTQYF.

This clone showed up just a few times. Sequence at one end of the junction differs from germline and may be a read error. V gene TRBV7-3 combines with J gene TRBJ2-3; the D call may be TRBD1 or TRBD2 (6 bases each). The CDR3 contains 16 residues. The germline V gene encodes CDR1 SGHTA and CDR2 FQGTGA. The CDR3 spells CASSLTGAPGTDTQYF. In nucleotides, the CDR3 is TGTGCCAGCAGCCTAACGGGGGCCCCCGGCACAGATACGCAGTATTTT.

The chain is built from TRBV6-5 and TRBJ2-1; D is unclear. Germline assignment: CDR1 MNHEY and CDR2 SVGAGI. CDR3 length equals 11 residues. V was shortened by 2 bases and J by 12 bases, with 8 bases between the two germline ends. CDR3 protein: CASSYDLRQFF. As DNA, the CDR3 is TGTGCCAGCAGTTACGATCTACGGCAGTTCTTC.

CDR3 sequence: CASSDPGTYYEQYF. The CDR3 DNA follows: TGTGCCAGTAGTGATCCCGGGACTTACTACGAGCAGTACTTC. The V gene is TRBV19, the J gene TRBJ2-7; maybe TRBD2 (6 bases). This CDR3 is built from 14 residues. V was pared by 5 bases and J by 3 bases, with 14 bases between. Germline loops: CDR1 LNHDA, CDR2 SQIVND (reference sequence).

This clone was found a few times. This chain joins TRBV7-2 and TRBJ2-7; unclear D gene. The CDR3 length is 13 residues. Trimming removed 8 bases at V and 0 bases at J, with 11 bases between. Germline CDR1 reads SGHTA; CDR2 reads FQGNSA. CDR3 residues: CASLGRNSYEQYF. CDR3 DNA sequence: TGTGCCAGCCTCGGCCGAAACTCCTACGAGCAGTACTTC.

This clone was seen a single time. This chain uses TRBV18 with TRBJ1-5; D perhaps matches TRBD1 (5 bases). Trimming cost V 2 bases and J 5 bases, with 13 bases left between them. The CDR3 contains 15 residues. Germline CDR1 reads KGHSH; CDR2 reads LQKENI. CDR3 amino acids: CASSPWRGGDQPQHF. The DNA for the CDR3 is TGTGCCAGCTCACCATGGAGGGGCGGGGATCAGCCCCAGCATTTT.

V and J are TRBV7-9 and TRBJ2-7; a weak D match, TRBD1 (6 bases). Between the trimmed V and J ends, which lost 4 bases and 6 bases, there was a span of 19 bases. Germline V gene sequence: CDR1 SEHNR, CDR2 FQNEAQ (reference sequence). The CDR3 length is 15 residues. CDR3 coding DNA: TGTGCCAGCAGCTACCCCAGTGAGGGGGTGGTCGAGCAGTACTTC. Translating gives CASSYPSEGVVEQYF.

This clone turned up a few times. The V gene is TRBV15, the J gene TRBJ1-5, with D unclear. Between the trimmed V and J ends, which lost 3 bases and 0 bases, there was a span of 9 bases. CDR1 is LNHNV and CDR2 is YYDKDF in the germline V gene (reference sequence). The CDR3 has 15 amino acids. The CDR3 DNA is TGTGCCACCAGCAGGTCAGAAGGTAGCAATCAGCCCCAGCATTTT. Translated: CATSRSEGSNQPQHF.

The rearrangement joins TRBV2 to TRBJ2-1; 8 positions match TRBD2. The CDR3 contains 15 residues. V gave up 3 bases and J gave up 0 bases; unmatched junction bases: 1. Germline CDR1 reads SNHLY; CDR2 reads FYNNEI. The CDR3 region is CASSESGGSYNEQFF. In DNA form, the CDR3 reads TGTGCCAGCAGTGAGAGCGGGGGCTCCTACAATGAGCAGTTCTTC.

V is TRBV7-2 and J is TRBJ2-4; D gene ambiguous. V lost 5 bases and J lost 1, with 9 bases in between. CDR1 and CDR2 from the germline V gene are SGHTA and FQGNSA. The CDR3 has 14 residues. CDR3 DNA: TGTGCCAGCAGCCCACTTCTTGCCAAAAACATTCAGTACTTC. Protein product: CASSPLLAKNIQYF.

The J gene is TRBJ1-1, the V gene TRBV19; D is ambiguous. V was clipped by 5 bases and J by 4 bases, with 8 bases between them. In germline, CDR1 is LNHDA, CDR2 SQIVND (reference sequence). The CDR3 sequence is 12 residues long. This CDR3 reads CASSLGITEAFF. The CDR3 nucleotides read TGTGCCAGTAGTTTAGGGATCACTGAAGCTTTCTTT.

This chain uses TRBV12-5 with TRBJ2-1, with 12 bases aligning to TRBD2. This CDR3 region has 15 residues. Germline CDR1 LGHNT, CDR2 FRNRAP. Unmatched junction bases numbered 7, after V lost 6 bases and J lost 7 bases. The CDR3 region has the DNA TGTGCTAGTGGCCTCCTTGGACTAGCGGGGAATGAGCAGTTCTTC. Amino acids: CASGLLGLAGNEQFF.

This chain joins TRBV11-2 and TRBJ2-5; the match to TRBD2 covers 9 bases. The CDR3 spans 17 residues. In germline, CDR1 is SGHAT, CDR2 FQNNGV. Trimming removed 1 base from V and 2 bases from J; junction bases left unmatched: 8. The CDR3 loop is CASSLVPLTSGQETQYF. The CDR3 nucleotides are TGTGCCAGCAGCTTAGTTCCCTTGACTAGCGGACAAGAGACCCAGTACTTC.

The DNA for the CDR3 is TGCGCCCCCAGCCAAGGCCGGGGGGCCGACACCGGGGAGCTGTTTTTT. It is translated as CAPSQGRGADTGELFF. The J gene is TRBJ2-2, the V gene TRBV4-1; possibly TRBD2 for D (7 bases). CDR1 and CDR2 from the germline V gene are MGHRA and YSYEKL. Trimming removed 11 bases at V and 3 bases at J, with 22 bases between. This CDR3 region has 16 residues.

The V call is TRBV16, the J call TRBJ1-2; D gene uncertain. Trimming left V 4 bases short and J 8 bases short, with 20 bases between. Germline V gives CDR1 KGHSY, CDR2 FQNENV. The CDR3 covers 15 residues. The CDR3 protein is CASSPDPASPFGYTF. The CDR3 bases are TGTGCCAGCAGCCCCGACCCGGCCAGCCCCTTCGGCTACACCTTC.

This chain uses TRBV5-1 with TRBJ2-2; 8 positions agree with TRBD1. This CDR3 region has 15 residues. Germline CDR1 is SGHRS and CDR2 is YFSETQ. V was clipped by 2 bases and J by 7 bases; unmatched bases: 7. This CDR3 is CASSFQGAVGGELFF. For the CDR3, the DNA is TGCGCCAGCAGCTTTCAGGGGGCGGTTGGCGGGGAGCTGTTTTTT.

The chain employs TRBV4-2 and TRBJ2-2; D is uncertain. The germline V gene encodes CDR1 LGHNA and CDR2 YNFKEQ. The CDR3 loop spans 14 amino acids. V lost 5 bases and J lost 6, with 13 bases in between. The CDR3 bases are TGTGCCAGCAGCGAAAGTGTCGCTCCCGGGGAGCTGTTTTTT. Its translation: CASSESVAPGELFF.

V usage is TRBV19 and J usage is TRBJ2-5, with D possibly being TRBD2 (7 bases). Deletions cut 10 bases from V and 1 base from J, with 16 bases between. Germline V gene data show CDR1 as LNHDA and CDR2 as SQIVND (reference sequence). The CDR3 extends over 14 amino acids. The CDR3 protein is CATSEGGGQETQYF. The CDR3 bases are TGTGCCACCTCAGAAGGGGGGGGCCAAGAGACCCAGTACTTC.

V gene TRBV11-1 combines with J gene TRBJ2-2; unclear D gene. Germline CDR1 and CDR2: SGHAT and FQDESV (reference sequence). V shed 6 bases and J shed 5 bases, with 10 bases lying between them. This CDR3 is 13 amino acids long. The CDR3 DNA sequence: TGTGCCAGCAGATCCGGCTGGACCGGGGAGCTGTTTTTT. Translated, it gives CASRSGWTGELFF.

This sequence joins TRBV27 and TRBJ1-1, with D hard to call. With 6 bases removed from V and 4 bases from J, the gap between germline ends came to 12 bases. Germline V gene lookup returns CDR1 MNHEY and CDR2 SMNVEV (reference sequence). This CDR3 contains 13 residues. CDR3 sequence: CASSQGWSTEAFF. Written as DNA, the CDR3 is TGTGCCAGCAGCCAAGGCTGGAGCACTGAAGCTTTCTTT.

The genes are TRBV6-5 and TRBJ2-5; D remains unclear. V lost 2 bases to trimming and J lost 7 bases, with 11 bases between them. The germline V gene has CDR1 MNHEY and CDR2 SVGAGI. The length of the CDR3 is 13 residues. CDR3 amino acids: CASSYGVKGTQYF. Here the CDR3 DNA reads TGTGCCAGCAGTTACGGGGTCAAGGGGACCCAGTACTTC.

The CDR3 loop reads CASSIGGARFNQPQHF. The DNA for the CDR3 is TGTGCCAGTAGTATTGGGGGGGCGCGGTTTAATCAGCCCCAGCATTTT. V and J are TRBV19 and TRBJ1-5; possible D gene TRBD1, 6 bases. Germline V CDR1 and CDR2: LNHDA, SQIVND (reference sequence). V lost 3 bases to trimming and J lost 4 bases, with 16 bases between them. The CDR3 is 16 amino acids.

This chain connects TRBV7-6 to TRBJ1-5, with unresolved D. This CDR3 contains 15 residues. The V end was cut by 0 bases, the J end by 4 bases, with 10 bases between. Germline V gene lookup returns CDR1 SGHVS and CDR2 FNYEAQ. CDR3 residues: CASSLAVGRNQPQHF. The CDR3 DNA sequence: TGTGCCAGCAGCTTAGCGGTAGGGAGGAATCAGCCCCAGCATTTT.

In its sample, this clone was seen once. The chain has TRBV3-1 (or the pseudogene TRBV3-2) and TRBJ2-3; perhaps TRBD2 as D (5 bases). This CDR3 contains 18 residues. Germline CDR1 and CDR2: LGHDT and YNNKEL (reference sequence). The germline V and J ends were trimmed by 1 base and 3 bases, with 20 bases remaining between them. The CDR3 loop is CASSQVSGFGVWTDTQYF. The CDR3 DNA reads TGTGCCAGCAGCCAAGTTTCCGGGTTCGGGGTGTGGACAGATACGCAGTATTTT.

The rearrangement uses TRBV5-1 and TRBJ2-2, with D possibly TRBD2 on 6 matching bases. The CDR3 contains 14 residues. CDR1 is SGHRS, CDR2 YFSETQ, per germline. The ends were cut back, 0 bases at V and 6 bases at J, with 9 bases in the middle. The CDR3 sequence is CASSLDPSAGELFF. For the CDR3, the DNA is TGCGCCAGCAGCTTGGATCCTAGCGCCGGGGAGCTGTTTTTT.

This chain connects TRBV5-1 to TRBJ2-1; D is ambiguous. The CDR3 is 15 residues long. The V and J ends lost 2 bases and 2 bases respectively, with 11 bases between them. Germline CDR1 is SGHRS and CDR2 is YFSETQ. CDR3 protein: CASSFISRAYNEQFF. The CDR3 DNA follows: TGCGCCAGCAGCTTCATTAGTCGGGCCTACAATGAGCAGTTCTTC.